These 24 T cell receptor beta chains were sequenced from one sample in a study of blood T cell repertoires in COVID-19. Data came from immunoSEQ multiplex PCR; TCRdb stores just in-frame clones and leaves some out. This sample has 40,000 or so clones, with around 91% found just once. The sequenced material came from peripheral blood. The receptors here all came from a man under 40 with active or convalescent COVID-19.

The chain employs TRBV7-9 and TRBJ2-3; D call uncertain. The V gene's germline CDR1 is SEHNR and CDR2 FQNEAQ (reference sequence). V was shortened by 5 bases and J by 0 bases, with 15 bases between the two germline ends. The CDR3 has 16 residues. The CDR3: CASSTPVADSTDTQYF. DNA of the CDR3: TGTGCCAGCAGCACCCCCGTGGCGGATAGCACAGATACGCAGTATTTT.

The V call is TRBV15, the J call TRBJ2-1, with 7 nucleotides matching TRBD2. This CDR3 has 17 residues. Germline values: CDR1 LNHNV, CDR2 YYDKDF (reference sequence). Germline trimming cut 1 base from V and 3 bases from J; bases unmatched to any gene: 9. The CDR3, as DNA: TGTGCCACCAGCAGAGTAGCCGGGGGGAGTTTCTACAATGAGCAGTTCTTC. The encoded protein is CATSRVAGGSFYNEQFF.

This chain connects TRBV5-1 to TRBJ1-2, with 8 bases that match TRBD1. The CDR3 is 14 amino acids. Per germline, CDR1 SGHRS and CDR2 YFSETQ. With V trimmed by 4 bases and J by 5 bases, 7 bases remained unmatched. CDR3 coding DNA: TGCGCCAGCAGCCCGGAGGGGACAGGTTATGGCTACACCTTC. This gives the protein CASSPEGTGYGYTF.

V and J are TRBV5-1 and TRBJ2-3; 13 nucleotides line up with TRBD2. The germline gives CDR1 SGHRS, CDR2 YFSETQ. The CDR3 is 16 amino acids. Trimming at V came to 1 base and at J to 6 bases, leaving 5 bases not matched to a gene. CDR3 DNA sequence: TGCGCCAGCAGCTTGCCGGGACTAGCGGGAACGGATACGCAGTATTTT. Translated, it gives CASSLPGLAGTDTQYF.

CDR3 amino acids: CASRPGLAGGTPGEQFF. The CDR3 nucleotides read TGTGCCAGCAGACCGGGACTAGCGGGGGGGACCCCCGGTGAGCAGTTCTTC. The V and J genes are TRBV5-6 and TRBJ2-1; 16 bases fit TRBD2. Germline CDR1 reads SGHDT; CDR2 reads YYEEEE. This CDR3 region has 17 residues. V lost 5 bases to trimming and J lost 9 bases; unmatched junction nucleotides: 11.

In this sample, this clone turned up once. The chain carries TRBV5-1 and TRBJ2-2, with D possibly being TRBD2 (5 bases). The ends were cut back, 6 bases at V and 0 bases at J, with 15 bases in the middle. Germline CDR1 is SGHRS and CDR2 is YFSETQ. The CDR3 has 16 residues. CDR3 residues: CASTLRPGSNTGELFF. The CDR3 DNA reads TGCGCCAGCACCCTGAGGCCGGGATCGAACACCGGGGAGCTGTTTTTT.

The CDR3 DNA reads as TGTGCCAGCAGTTACGCTAGCGGGGGCAATGAGCAGTTCTTC. Protein product: CASSYASGGNEQFF. The V call is TRBV6-6, the J call TRBJ2-1; TRBD2 matches 10 bases. From germline, CDR1 is MNHNY and CDR2 SVGAGI (reference sequence). The CDR3 covers 14 residues. V trimming: 2 bases; J trimming: 6 bases; junction bases outside the gene matches: 1.

The chain couples TRBV7-3 to TRBJ2-2; TRBD1 agrees at 9 bases. The CDR3 consists of 15 residues. After removal of 3 bases from V and 6 bases from J, the junction contained 5 bases not matched to a gene. CDR1 and CDR2 from the germline V gene are SGHTA and FQGTGA. The CDR3 here is CASSFGQGRAGELFF. The DNA for the CDR3 is TGTGCCAGCAGCTTCGGACAGGGGAGAGCCGGGGAGCTGTTTTTT. Looking up the rest from reference TRBV7-3 and TRBJ2-2 gives the full variable domain: GAGVSQTPSNKVTEKGKYVELRCDPISGHTALYWYRQSLGQGPEFLIYFQGTGAADDSGLPNDRFFAVRPEGSVSTLKIQRTERGDSAVYLCASSFGQGRAGELFFGEGSRLTVL.

The chain has TRBV6-1 and TRBJ1-1, with TRBD1 as a possible D gene (5 bases). The V end lost 0 bases, the J end lost 6 bases, and 11 bases lay between the germline ends. CDR3 length equals 14 residues. Germline values: CDR1 MNHNS, CDR2 SASEGT. Here the CDR3 reads CASSEASGIAEAFF. The CDR3 bases are TGTGCCAGCAGTGAAGCGTCAGGGATCGCTGAAGCTTTCTTT.

The V and J genes are TRBV2 and TRBJ1-5; 7 bases match TRBD1. The trim removed 6 bases at V and 4 bases at J, leaving 6 bases unmatched. Germline assignment: CDR1 SNHLY and CDR2 FYNNEI. The CDR3 spans 14 residues. The CDR3 region is CASSPDRLNQPQHF. CDR3 coding DNA: TGTGCCAGCAGCCCGGACAGGTTGAATCAGCCCCAGCATTTT.

V gene TRBV5-1 combines with J gene TRBJ1-1; D not resolved. In germline, CDR1 is SGHRS, CDR2 YFSETQ. The CDR3 loop spans 15 amino acids. Deletions cut 1 base from V and 0 bases from J, with 10 bases between. CDR3 region: CASSLSVTLNTEAFF. CDR3 coding DNA: TGCGCCAGCAGCTTGTCTGTCACACTGAACACTGAAGCTTTCTTT.

V gene TRBV25-1 combines with J gene TRBJ2-1, with D tentatively TRBD2 (7 bases). CDR1 is MGHDK, CDR2 SYGVNS, per germline. This CDR3 has 15 residues. Between the trimmed V and J ends, which lost 1 base and 9 bases, there was a span of 16 bases. CDR3 in amino acids: CASSELRGRGGEQFF. CDR3 DNA: TGTGCCAGCAGTGAATTGCGCGGGAGAGGGGGTGAGCAGTTCTTC.

The rearrangement uses TRBV28 and TRBJ1-6, with 7 nucleotides matching TRBD1. From germline, CDR1 is MDHEN and CDR2 SYDVKM. The CDR3 has 15 residues. Trimming at V came to 2 bases and at J to 5 bases, leaving 3 bases not matched to a gene. The CDR3 DNA reads TGTGCCAGCAGTTTAGGGACAGTGAATAATTCACCCCTCCACTTT. This codes for CASSLGTVNNSPLHF. Variable domain in full (rest from reference TRBV28 and TRBJ1-6): DVKVTQSSRYLVKRTGEKVFLECVQDMDHENMFWYRQDPGLGLRLIYFSYDVKMKEKGDIPEGYSVSREKKERFSLILESASTNQTSMYLCASSLGTVNNSPLHFGNGTRLTVT.

This chain connects TRBV19 to TRBJ1-4; 9 bases are a match to TRBD1. CDR1 is LNHDA and CDR2 is SQIVND in the germline V gene (reference sequence). Trimming at V came to 10 bases and at J to 8 bases, leaving 5 bases not matched to a gene. This CDR3 is built from 12 residues. Written as DNA, the CDR3 is TGTGCCACGGGACAGGGTTGGGAAAAACTGTTTTTT. Translated: CATGQGWEKLFF.

The chain carries TRBV5-6 and TRBJ2-3, with 7 bases lining up with TRBD1. The germline V gene has CDR1 SGHDT and CDR2 YYEEEE. CDR3 length: 16 residues. J lost 0 bases, V lost 3 bases, and 7 bases had no gene match. In DNA, the CDR3 is TGTGCCAGCAGCTGGGGACAGCCATCTAGCACAGATACGCAGTATTTT. Its translation is CASSWGQPSSTDTQYF. Based on the CDR3 plus reference TRBV5-6 and TRBJ2-3, the full variable domain is DAGVTQSPTHLIKTRGQQVTLRCSPKSGHDTVSWYQQALGQGPQFIFQYYEEEERQRGNFPDRFSGHQFPNYSSELNVNALLLGDSALYLCASSWGQPSSTDTQYFGPGTRLTVL.

This clone was counted once. The rearrangement uses TRBV28 and TRBJ2-1, with D hard to call. Germline V gives CDR1 MDHEN, CDR2 SYDVKM. The CDR3 contains 15 residues. Trimming took off 6 bases at V and 6 bases at J, with 18 bases between the two ends. CDR3 protein: CASSTTSSASNEQFF. In DNA, the CDR3 is TGTGCCAGCAGCACTACATCCTCCGCCAGCAATGAGCAGTTCTTC. The full variable domain, its missing parts supplied by reference TRBV28 and TRBJ2-1, is DVKVTQSSRYLVKRTGEKVFLECVQDMDHENMFWYRQDPGLGLRLIYFSYDVKMKEKGDIPEGYSVSREKKERFSLILESASTNQTSMYLCASSTTSSASNEQFFGPGTRLTVL.

The chain has TRBV11-2 and TRBJ1-2; D perhaps matches TRBD1 (6 bases). Deletions cut 5 bases from V and 4 bases from J, with 14 bases between. The CDR3 sequence is 14 residues long. Per the germline V gene, CDR1 is SGHAT and CDR2 is FQNNGV. The CDR3 protein is CASSRETGGYGYTF. The CDR3 nucleotides read TGTGCCAGCAGCCGCGAGACAGGTGGCTATGGCTACACCTTC.

This sequence joins TRBV18 and TRBJ1-3; D possibly corresponds to TRBD1 (6 bases). The CDR3 is 15 residues long. The V gene's germline CDR1 is KGHSH and CDR2 LQKENI. V lost 4 bases, J lost 4 bases, and 14 bases lay in between. DNA for the CDR3: TGTGCCAGCTCACTCACGACAGGTTCGGGAAACACCATATATTTT. Its translation is CASSLTTGSGNTIYF.

The chain recombines TRBV27 with TRBJ2-1; D may be TRBD1 (5 bases). This CDR3 is 15 amino acids long. Germline V gene sequence: CDR1 MNHEY, CDR2 SMNVEV (reference sequence). Deletions cut 4 bases from V and 4 bases from J, with 14 bases between. The CDR3 loop is CASSYPWTPYNEQFF. The CDR3 nucleotides are TGTGCCAGCAGTTACCCCTGGACACCTTACAATGAGCAGTTCTTC.

This clone was found a few times. The chain recombines TRBV7-9 with TRBJ1-2, with TRBD1 matching 10 bases. The CDR3 length is 14 residues. Germline CDR1 and CDR2: SEHNR and FQNEAQ (reference sequence). After removal of 2 bases from V and 7 bases from J, the junction contained 4 bases not matched to a gene. The CDR3: CASSLRTGGGGYTF. The CDR3 DNA reads TGTGCCAGCAGCTTAAGGACAGGGGGAGGTGGCTACACCTTC.

The rearrangement uses TRBV6-5 and TRBJ2-7; D may be TRBD1 (5 bases). The CDR3 is 16 amino acids. Looked up from germline, CDR1 is MNHEY and CDR2 is SVGAGI. Trimming cost V 2 bases and J 7 bases, with 21 bases left between them. DNA of the CDR3: TGTGCCAGCAGTTACCGTCGGACACCCCCTCTACGGGAGCAGTACTTC. This codes for CASSYRRTPPLREQYF.

This clone showed up just once. This chain connects TRBV27 to TRBJ1-1, with TRBD1 as a possible D gene (6 bases). The CDR3 consists of 16 residues. Germline assignment: CDR1 MNHEY and CDR2 SMNVEV (reference sequence). Trimming pared 6 bases from V and 4 bases from J, leaving 21 bases between. DNA for the CDR3: TGTGCCAGCAGGCCTAGGACAGTCGGTAGGGGCACTGAAGCTTTCTTT. It is translated as CASRPRTVGRGTEAFF.

The chain links TRBV2 to TRBJ2-2, with D perhaps matching TRBD2 (6 bases). V was clipped by 1 base and J by 4 bases, with 13 bases between them. This CDR3 is built from 16 residues. Germline-derived CDR1 and CDR2 are SNHLY and FYNNEI. The CDR3 DNA reads as TGTGCCAGCAGTGAAGGTGCTAGCGCTGGCACCGGGGAGCTGTTTTTT. It codes for CASSEGASAGTGELFF. The entire variable domain, with the rest obtained from reference TRBV2 and TRBJ2-2, is as follows: EPEVTQTPSHQVTQMGQEVILRCVPISNHLYFYWYRQILGQKVEFLVSFYNNEISEKSEIFDDQFSVERPDGSNFTLKIRSTKLEDSAMYFCASSEGASAGTGELFFGEGSRLTVL.

CDR3 in amino acids: CASSPLVSGPNIVLTF. The CDR3 DNA is TGTGCCAGCTCACCCCTGGTCTCAGGTCCTAATATCGTCCTGACTTTC. This sequence joins TRBV18 and TRBJ2-6; D is uncertain. The germline gives CDR1 KGHSH, CDR2 LQKENI. With 3 bases removed from V and 12 bases from J, the gap between germline ends came to 21 bases. The CDR3 has 16 residues.